These T cell receptor beta chains were read from a single sample in a study of T cell responses to AZD1222 COVID-19 vaccine. Assay used: immunoSEQ multiplex PCR; TCRdb lists only in-frame clones, some missing. The repertoire holds some 100,000 clones, with roughly 87% as singletons. The specimen was peripheral blood, collected on day 0 of AZD1222 vaccination. These receptors came from an adult in good health. Each CDR3 is given with its conserved first and last residue. Fields, in order: D gene, J gene, V gene, CDR3 protein. A D gene is named only where the DNA matches it firmly.

d_call: -
j_call: TRBJ1-1
v_call: TRBV24-1
cdr3_aa: CATREQGGTEAFF

d_call: TRBD1
j_call: TRBJ2-2
v_call: TRBV19
cdr3_aa: CASFPGQLTGELFF

d_call: -
j_call: TRBJ2-3
v_call: TRBV10-2
cdr3_aa: CASRELAFADTQYF

d_call: -
j_call: TRBJ2-1
v_call: TRBV14
cdr3_aa: CASSQALLKALRDEQFF

d_call: TRBD1
j_call: TRBJ2-6
v_call: TRBV3-1/TRBV3-2
cdr3_aa: CASSHHRQGAVSGANVLTF

d_call: -
j_call: TRBJ2-7
v_call: TRBV15
cdr3_aa: CATSRGPAAERYEQYF

d_call: TRBD2
j_call: TRBJ2-5
v_call: TRBV6-4
cdr3_aa: CASSDPTTSGKETQYF

d_call: -
j_call: TRBJ1-2
v_call: TRBV18
cdr3_aa: CASSRQASGQNGYTF

d_call: TRBD1
j_call: TRBJ1-6
v_call: TRBV18
cdr3_aa: CASSPPGTGIGSPLHF

d_call: -
j_call: TRBJ2-1
v_call: TRBV20-1
cdr3_aa: CSASTAGIYNEQFF

d_call: TRBD2
j_call: TRBJ2-5
v_call: TRBV10-3
cdr3_aa: CAISAGLAGETQYF

d_call: TRBD2
j_call: TRBJ2-7
v_call: TRBV5-6
cdr3_aa: CASSFPGLSFYEQYF

d_call: TRBD2
j_call: TRBJ2-1
v_call: TRBV7-3
cdr3_aa: CASSSRGPGGGGASSYNEQFF

d_call: -
j_call: TRBJ2-7
v_call: TRBV18
cdr3_aa: CASSPPGGYEQYF

d_call: -
j_call: TRBJ1-1
v_call: TRBV6-2/TRBV6-3
cdr3_aa: CASSDGVGESRGAFF

d_call: -
j_call: TRBJ1-6
v_call: TRBV30
cdr3_aa: CAWSGGEQGDNSPLHF

d_call: -
j_call: TRBJ2-1
v_call: TRBV9
cdr3_aa: CASSVGPNQYNEQFF

d_call: -
j_call: TRBJ2-5
v_call: TRBV19
cdr3_aa: CASSIGQVETQYF

d_call: TRBD1
j_call: TRBJ1-3
v_call: TRBV27
cdr3_aa: CASSSDRGFGNTIYF

d_call: -
j_call: TRBJ1-4
v_call: TRBV14
cdr3_aa: CASSPRQSYEKLFF

d_call: -
j_call: TRBJ1-5
v_call: TRBV2
cdr3_aa: CASSDGQPQHF

d_call: TRBD1
j_call: TRBJ1-2
v_call: TRBV11-2
cdr3_aa: CASSRQGWDGYTF

d_call: -
j_call: TRBJ2-3
v_call: TRBV27
cdr3_aa: CASSLSPMISDTQYF

d_call: TRBD1
j_call: TRBJ1-3
v_call: TRBV29-1
cdr3_aa: CSVAGTGLNTIYF

d_call: -
j_call: TRBJ2-7
v_call: TRBV6-2/TRBV6-3
cdr3_aa: CASSYGGPIRGQYF

d_call: -
j_call: TRBJ1-1
v_call: TRBV5-4
cdr3_aa: CASSLDAGGTEAFF

d_call: TRBD2
j_call: TRBJ2-3
v_call: TRBV7-2
cdr3_aa: CASSLAVRLAGIDTQYF

d_call: TRBD2
j_call: TRBJ2-3
v_call: TRBV11-2
cdr3_aa: CASSRGLAGGFTDTQYF

d_call: -
j_call: TRBJ2-1
v_call: TRBV5-5
cdr3_aa: CASSLGSNNEQFF

d_call: TRBD1
j_call: TRBJ2-7
v_call: TRBV6-4
cdr3_aa: CASRDLGTGECYEQYF

d_call: -
j_call: TRBJ2-5
v_call: TRBV28
cdr3_aa: CASSLQETQYF

d_call: -
j_call: TRBJ2-3
v_call: TRBV5-1
cdr3_aa: CASSLRGDTQYF

d_call: TRBD2
j_call: TRBJ2-1
v_call: TRBV24-1
cdr3_aa: CATSDSKPSGRDEQFF

d_call: TRBD1
j_call: TRBJ1-2
v_call: TRBV10-3
cdr3_aa: CAIYGQGGGYTF

d_call: -
j_call: TRBJ1-3
v_call: TRBV18
cdr3_aa: CASSPQGNTIYF

d_call: -
j_call: TRBJ1-3
v_call: TRBV29-1
cdr3_aa: CSVAGAASGNTIYF

d_call: TRBD1
j_call: TRBJ1-5
v_call: TRBV28
cdr3_aa: CASTRQGVFQPQHF

d_call: -
j_call: TRBJ1-1
v_call: TRBV3-1/TRBV3-2
cdr3_aa: CASSPARGPGTEAFF

d_call: TRBD1
j_call: TRBJ1-1
v_call: TRBV19
cdr3_aa: CASSTRGGDTEAFF

d_call: TRBD1
j_call: TRBJ1-6
v_call: TRBV13
cdr3_aa: CASSLGQGAFSNSPLHF

d_call: -
j_call: TRBJ2-5
v_call: TRBV4-2
cdr3_aa: CASSQDRTAVGTQYF

d_call: -
j_call: TRBJ2-1
v_call: TRBV1
cdr3_aa: CTSSQRTSGSGEQFF

d_call: TRBD1
j_call: TRBJ1-2
v_call: TRBV7-2
cdr3_aa: CASSWTGVGYTF

d_call: -
j_call: TRBJ2-2
v_call: TRBV12-3/TRBV12-4
cdr3_aa: CASSLAQTGELFF

d_call: TRBD1
j_call: TRBJ2-5
v_call: TRBV28
cdr3_aa: CASSHAGQGGFGETQYF

d_call: TRBD1
j_call: TRBJ1-6
v_call: TRBV6-6
cdr3_aa: CASSRQSPTGGDSPLHF